This T cell receptor (beta chain) was obtained from a study of blood T cells in healthy people across ages. The CDR3 length is 16 residues. The germline V gene encodes CDR1 MDHEN and CDR2 SYDVKM. Study-wide results and limits: When set beside aged donors, long-lived donors presented more naive CD4+ cells and higher diversity.

Note on this clonotype: Its antigen remains unknown. Given a much more abundant clone one base away, this may be a read error.

The people who gave samples were healthy Caucasians from Russia, aged about 6 to 95. Per sample, no less than 5.5 micrograms of total RNA were extracted. Together with a sample-barcoded 5' primer, a J-beta primer mix was included in a second PCR lasting roughly 6 to 12 cycles. Each cDNA molecule, via a template-switch adaptor with 12 random nucleotides, was tagged. TCRdb independently ran MiXCR on the 5' RACE reads; one entry per CDR3 protein. The sample holds hundreds of thousands of distinct CDR3 sequences; about 30% are singletons and the top ten take 15% to 19%. The rearrangement joins TRBV28 to TRBJ2-5; D unclear. The assigned J gene may be wrong: the sequence end matches TRBJ2-7 better. The TCR was taken from a woman of 80 years or more in good health. Sequencing used blood. The CDR3 spells CVSSPPGSSLSYEQYF. Here the CDR3 DNA reads TGTGTCAGCAGTCCCCCCGGGTCTTCCCTTTCATACGAGCAGTACTTC.